This T cell receptor beta chain was recorded in a study of shared clonotypes between healthy human individuals. This clone was seen a few times. This CDR3 is built from 14 residues. Germline V gene lookup returns CDR1 MNHEY and CDR2 SVGAGI. The J segment lost 5 bases and the V segment lost 6 bases, leaving 7 bases of the junction unmatched. The assay was run at deep level. Original data processing: For the immunoSEQ data, sequences were junction-only without quality scores, so filtering differed. The protocol was immunoSEQ multiplex PCR, while the TCRdb copy is restricted to in-frame clones and leaves out a portion. V and J calls and clone size are copied from that table; D and trimming were computed from the DNA. Of roughly 500,000 clones in the sample, over 60% were seen once.

The receptor was derived from a middle-aged woman in good health. Some clones in this sample may be carry-over from other donors' samples. The sequenced sample consisted of PBMCs. V usage is TRBV6-5 and J usage is TRBJ2-7, with 10 bases matching TRBD2. The CDR3 DNA reads as TGTGCCAGCAGCAGACTAGCGGGCCCCGACGAGCAGTACTTC. It translates to CASSRLAGPDEQYF.